The 17 T cell receptor beta chains below all came from one sample that was sequenced in a study of cytomegalovirus exposure and HLA in healthy donors. PCR was performed using 60 Vbeta and 13 Jbeta primers. Only in-frame clones appear in the TCRdb table, and some are missing; sequencing was by immunoSEQ multiplex PCR. This table has 150,000 to 180,000 clones, roughly 74% appearing once. Input material: PBMCs. All receptors come from a man younger than 35 in good health and CMV-seronegative.

The chain employs TRBV5-1 and TRBJ1-6; 8 bases map to TRBD1. Germline trimming cut 7 bases from V and 9 bases from J; bases unmatched to any gene: 18. Germline assignment: CDR1 SGHRS and CDR2 YFSETQ. CDR3 size: 17 residues. DNA of the CDR3: TGCGCCAGCTTACGGCAGACCGGGACAGGCGGTCTTTCACCCCTCCACTTT. Residues: CASLRQTGTGGLSPLHF.

With respect to this clone: One junction end does not reproduce the germline sequence, and a read error may be involved. This rearrangement joins TRBV6-1 to TRBJ2-6, with D maybe TRBD1 (5 bases). The CDR3 sequence is 16 residues long. Germline V lookup: CDR1 MNHNS, CDR2 SASEGT. CDR3 coding DNA: TGTGCCAGCAGTGGACCGAAGGGCCCTGGGGCCAACGGCCTGACTTTC. Protein: CASSGPKGPGANGLTF.

This clone showed up just once. The V and J genes are TRBV5-6 and TRBJ2-7; D might be TRBD2 (6 bases). Germline-derived CDR1 and CDR2 are SGHDT and YYEEEE. This CDR3 region has 13 residues. Trimming stripped 4 bases from V and 2 bases from J, with 10 bases between. CDR3 sequence reads: CASSRSGAYEQYV. In DNA, the CDR3 is TGTGCCAGCAGCCGATCGGGAGCCTACGAGCAGTACGTC.

J is TRBJ2-2 and V is TRBV6-1; 12 bases line up with TRBD1. From germline, CDR1 is MNHNS and CDR2 SASEGT. This CDR3 is built from 13 residues. V was clipped by 10 bases and J by 9 bases; unmatched bases: 6. CDR3 coding DNA: TGTGCCACTTCCGGGACAGGGGGCCGGGAGCTGTTTTTT. Translated: CATSGTGGRELFF.

This chain uses TRBV6-6 with TRBJ1-2; 10 nucleotides line up with TRBD1. CDR3 length: 14 amino acids. The germline gives CDR1 MNHNY, CDR2 SVGAGI (reference sequence). With 8 bases clipped from V and 10 bases from J, the junction kept 13 bases outside the gene matches. CDR3 in amino acids: CASVTPGTGEDYTF. CDR3 DNA sequence: TGTGCCAGCGTTACTCCCGGGACAGGGGAGGACTACACCTTC.

The CDR3 DNA is TGTGCCAGCTCACTGGGACAGATAAACACTGAAGCTTTCTTT. This sequence encodes CASSLGQINTEAFF. The chain is built from TRBV18 and TRBJ1-1; 7 bases match TRBD1. CDR1 and CDR2 (germline): KGHSH, LQKENI. Unmatched junction bases numbered 4, after V lost 4 bases and J lost 2 bases. The CDR3 sequence is 14 residues long.

The chain has TRBV10-3 and TRBJ2-3, with 11 nucleotides matching TRBD2. The CDR3 is 18 residues long. Germline CDR1 ENHRY, CDR2 SYGVKD. With V trimmed by 4 bases and J by 0 bases, 9 bases remained unmatched. The CDR3 region is CAISGYTGLAGSTDTQYF. The CDR3 DNA follows: TGTGCCATCAGTGGCTACACTGGACTAGCGGGTAGCACAGATACGCAGTATTTT.

This clone turned up a few times. The CDR3 DNA reads as TGTGCCAGCACGCAACTAGCGGGGGGGCACAATGAGCAGTTCTTC. Translated: CASTQLAGGHNEQFF. This chain connects TRBV6-4 to TRBJ2-1; 13 bases line up with TRBD2. The CDR3 consists of 15 residues. Trimming at V came to 7 bases and at J to 5 bases, leaving 5 bases not matched to a gene. The germline V gene has CDR1 MRHNA and CDR2 SNTAGT.

This chain uses TRBV6-6 with TRBJ1-1, with a possible D match to TRBD1 (5 bases). The V and J ends lost 7 bases and 1 base respectively, with 7 bases between them. The CDR3 spans 12 residues. Germline assignment: CDR1 MNHNY and CDR2 SVGAGI (reference sequence). In DNA form, the CDR3 reads TGTGCCAGCAATAGGGGGAACACTGAAGCTTTCTTT. This translates into CASNRGNTEAFF.

This clone has a handful of counts. This chain uses TRBV5-1 with TRBJ2-5, with D hard to call. The CDR3 length is 15 residues. Deletions cut 2 bases from V and 0 bases from J, with 11 bases between. CDR1 is SGHRS and CDR2 is YFSETQ in the germline V gene. CDR3 in DNA: TGCGCCAGCAGCTTCTCCCTCCAGTACCAAGAGACCCAGTACTTC. Protein: CASSFSLQYQETQYF.

For the CDR3, the DNA is TGTGCCAGCTCACCTGAGACAGGGGGCCTCAATCAGCCCCAGCATTTT. Protein: CASSPETGGLNQPQHF. The chain joins TRBV18 to TRBJ1-5; 10 bases are a match to TRBD1. This CDR3 spans 16 amino acids. V lost 3 bases to trimming and J lost 3 bases; unmatched junction nucleotides: 5. Germline CDR1 and CDR2: KGHSH and LQKENI.

The rearrangement links TRBV21-1 to TRBJ2-7; TRBD1 was called by the table and not checked on the DNA. TRBV21-1 is designated a pseudogene. The CDR3 is 15 amino acids. CDR3 sequence reads: CASSPGQGGPYEQYF. CDR3 nucleotide sequence: TGTGCCAGCAGCCCGGGACAGGGGGGACCCTACGAGCAGTACTTC.

The V call is TRBV18, the J call TRBJ1-2, with TRBD1 identical over 7 bases. Germline assignment: CDR1 KGHSH and CDR2 LQKENI. V shed 6 bases, J shed 6 bases, and the junction held 4 bases outside the gene matches. The CDR3 extends over 12 amino acids. DNA for the CDR3: TGTGCCAGCTCTAAAGACAGGGATGGCTACACCTTC. This gives the protein CASSKDRDGYTF.

This clone came up a few times. This chain connects TRBV5-1 to TRBJ1-3, with 7 bases identical to TRBD1. The germline gives CDR1 SGHRS, CDR2 YFSETQ. The V gene end was trimmed by 0 bases and the J gene end by 2 bases; junction bases not matched to a gene: 2. This CDR3 region has 15 residues. The CDR3 region is CASSLGQGAGNTIYF. The CDR3 DNA reads as TGCGCCAGCAGCTTGGGACAGGGAGCTGGAAACACCATATATTTT.

This clone has just one count. V is TRBV27 and J is TRBJ2-1, with D possibly TRBD2 on 5 matching bases. This CDR3 region has 12 residues. Trimming cost V 10 bases and J 8 bases, with 15 bases left between them. The V gene's germline CDR1 is MNHEY and CDR2 SMNVEV (reference sequence). This chain's CDR3 is CANLAGFYEQFF. The CDR3, as DNA: TGTGCCAACCTAGCAGGCTTCTATGAGCAGTTCTTC.

The chain combines TRBV5-1 with TRBJ2-1, with 12 bases fitting TRBD2. The CDR3 totals 18 residues. The junction had 8 bases not matched to a gene; V was cut back by 4 bases and J by 0 bases. Germline CDR1 reads SGHRS; CDR2 reads YFSETQ. The DNA of the CDR3 is TGCGCCAGCAGCACGCTAGCGGGGGGGCCTAGCTCCTACAATGAGCAGTTCTTC. Amino acids: CASSTLAGGPSSYNEQFF.

This clone was counted only a few times. The chain recombines TRBV29-1 with TRBJ1-1, with D unresolved. Between the trimmed V and J ends, which lost 8 bases and 0 bases, there was a span of 22 bases. CDR1 is SQVTM and CDR2 is ANQGSEA in the germline V gene. The CDR3 contains 16 residues. The CDR3 loop reads CSSQGPGGGLNTEAFF. CDR3 DNA sequence: TGCAGCTCTCAAGGTCCCGGCGGCGGCTTGAACACTGAAGCTTTCTTT.